What follows are 8 T cell receptor beta chains derived from one specimen sequenced in a study of T cell responses to AZD1222 COVID-19 vaccine. Profiled with immunoSEQ multiplex PCR; TCRdb holds only in-frame clones, not every one. This sample has around 99,000 clones, with about 90% found just once. Sequences were derived from peripheral blood, sampled on day 0 of AZD1222 vaccination. Receptor source: an adult in good health.

The V gene is TRBV5-1, the J gene TRBJ2-7, with a tentative D call TRBD2 (6 bases). CDR1 is SGHRS, CDR2 YFSETQ, per germline. The length of the CDR3 is 15 residues. V was pared by 0 bases and J by 3 bases, with 13 bases between. The CDR3 loop reads CASSLEDGGLYEQYF. CDR3 bases: TGCGCCAGCAGCTTGGAGGATGGGGGACTCTACGAGCAGTACTTC.

This chain links TRBV5-1 with TRBJ2-6; 7 nucleotides align to TRBD1. V lost 5 bases and J lost 1; bases outside the gene matches: 3. This CDR3 is 15 amino acids long. Per germline, CDR1 SGHRS and CDR2 YFSETQ. CDR3 coding DNA: TGCGCCAGCAGACCGACAGGGTCTGGGGCCAACGTCCTGACTTTC. Translation: CASRPTGSGANVLTF.

The V call is TRBV19, the J call TRBJ1-6; TRBD1 matches 7 bases. V lost 8 bases and J lost 10; bases outside the gene matches: 5. This CDR3 is built from 12 residues. The germline V gene has CDR1 LNHDA and CDR2 SQIVND (reference sequence). CDR3 nucleotide sequence: TGTGCCAGTCAGGGGGTAGGATCACCCCTCCACTTT. Protein: CASQGVGSPLHF.

This clone occurred once. V usage is TRBV3-1 (or the pseudogene TRBV3-2) and J usage is TRBJ1-2; D is perhaps TRBD1 (6 bases). The germline V and J ends were trimmed by 4 bases and 4 bases, with 13 bases remaining between them. CDR1 and CDR2 (germline): LGHDT, YNNKEL (reference sequence). CDR3 size: 14 residues. The CDR3 bases are TGTGCCAGCAGCCCCCGGCAGGGGCCCTATGGCTACACCTTC. Translated: CASSPRQGPYGYTF.

The rearrangement joins TRBV7-9 to TRBJ1-2; no reliable D call. Trimming took 4 bases from V and 0 from J, leaving 9 bases between them. The CDR3 runs to 14 residues. Germline V gene data show CDR1 as SEHNR and CDR2 as FQNEAQ (reference sequence). For the CDR3, the DNA is TGTGCCAGCAGCTCCGCAGTAGCTAACTATGGCTACACCTTC. Amino acid sequence: CASSSAVANYGYTF.

The CDR3 DNA reads as TGTGCCAGCAGCTTCACCTGGAAACGGCAGGGAGGGAATTCACCCCTCCACTTT. Its translation: CASSFTWKRQGGNSPLHF. The J gene is TRBJ1-6, the V gene TRBV7-9, with D perhaps TRBD1 (5 bases). Trimming cost V 3 bases and J 7 bases, with 22 bases left between them. The CDR3 totals 18 residues. Germline V gene sequence: CDR1 SEHNR, CDR2 FQNEAQ (reference sequence). Together with reference TRBV7-9 and TRBJ1-6, the CDR3 gives the full variable domain: DTGVSQNPRHKITKRGQNVTFRCDPISEHNRLYWYRQTLGQGPEFLTYFQNEAQLEKSRLLSDRFSAERPKGSFSTLEIQRTEQGDSAMYLCASSFTWKRQGGNSPLHFGNGTRLTVT.

The chain employs TRBV11-2 and TRBJ1-2, with 9 bases fitting TRBD1. The junction had 5 bases not matched to a gene; V was cut back by 5 bases and J by 4 bases. The CDR3 length is 14 residues. CDR1 and CDR2 from the germline V gene are SGHAT and FQNNGV. CDR3 DNA sequence: TGTGCCAGCAGCCTCTCGACAGGGGGCTATGGCTACACCTTC. Translation gives CASSLSTGGYGYTF.

This clone showed up just once. V gene TRBV6-1 combines with J gene TRBJ2-7, with 8 positions matching TRBD1. V lost 7 bases, J lost 2 bases, and 7 bases stayed unmatched. Germline CDR1 MNHNS, CDR2 SASEGT. This CDR3 contains 14 residues. CDR3 coding DNA: TGTGCCAGCACCCGACAGGGGTCCACCTACGAGCAGTACTTC. This translates into CASTRQGSTYEQYF.